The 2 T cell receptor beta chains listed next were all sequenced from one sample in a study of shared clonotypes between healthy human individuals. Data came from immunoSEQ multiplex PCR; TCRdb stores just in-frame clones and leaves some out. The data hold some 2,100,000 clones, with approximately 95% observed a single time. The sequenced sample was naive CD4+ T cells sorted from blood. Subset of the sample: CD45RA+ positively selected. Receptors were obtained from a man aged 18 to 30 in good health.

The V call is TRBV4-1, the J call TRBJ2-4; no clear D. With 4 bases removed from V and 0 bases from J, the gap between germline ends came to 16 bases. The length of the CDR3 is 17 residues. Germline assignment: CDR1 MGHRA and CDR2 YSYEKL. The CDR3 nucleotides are TGCGCCAGCAGCCCCCGCTCGTCAACTCTAGCCAAAAACATTCAGTACTTC. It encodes CASSPRSSTLAKNIQYF.

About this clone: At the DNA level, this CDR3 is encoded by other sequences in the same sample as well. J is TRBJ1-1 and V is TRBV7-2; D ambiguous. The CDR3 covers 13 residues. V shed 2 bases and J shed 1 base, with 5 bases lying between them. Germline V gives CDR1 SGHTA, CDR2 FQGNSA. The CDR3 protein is CASSLRGNTEAFF. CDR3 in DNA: TGTGCCAGCAGCTTACGCGGGAACACTGAAGCTTTCTTT.